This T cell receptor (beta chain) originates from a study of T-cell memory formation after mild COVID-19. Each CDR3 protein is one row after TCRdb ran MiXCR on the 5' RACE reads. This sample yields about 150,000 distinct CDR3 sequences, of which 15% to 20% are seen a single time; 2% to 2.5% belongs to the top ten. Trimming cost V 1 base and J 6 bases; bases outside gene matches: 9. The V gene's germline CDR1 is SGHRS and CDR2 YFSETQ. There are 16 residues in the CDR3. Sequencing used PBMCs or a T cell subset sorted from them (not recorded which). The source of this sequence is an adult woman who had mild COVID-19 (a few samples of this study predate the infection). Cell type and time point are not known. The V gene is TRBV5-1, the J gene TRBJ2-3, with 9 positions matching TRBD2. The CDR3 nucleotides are TGCGCCAGCAGCTTGAGAAGCGGGGGGCCCTCGGATACGCAGTATTTT. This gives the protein CASSLRSGGPSDTQYF.